This T cell receptor (beta chain) comes out of a study of CD8 T cells in Susac syndrome (dated 2019 in TCRdb). Regarding the research as a whole: The study used repertoire sequencing to test whether antigen drove CD8+ T cell activation and differentiation in Susac syndrome. Clonality of the CD8+ T cell repertoire was compared between roughly twelve healthy donors, 14 Susac syndrome patients and around 16 multiple sclerosis patients. What the authors observed across the whole study: The number of individuals in the TCR sequencing and HLA analysis was acknowledged as relatively small.

RNA was extracted using the RNeasy kit, and about 0.45 to 1 ug of the RNA was reverse transcribed with random hexamers. TCR beta CDR3 regions were amplified with the immunoSEQ multiplex PCR assay covering 54 Vbeta and 13 Jbeta segments. To correct PCR amplification bias, a synthetic template baseline was used for both primer optimization and computational correction. The authors' pipeline ran thus. Only productive sequences were kept, with reads annotated to V, D and J genes according to IMGT and analyzed in immunoSEQ Analyzer. Clonality was computed as one minus Shannon entropy normalized by log2 of the number of productive unique sequences. For each patient and control, public and private clones were evaluated among the 100 most prevalent clones. Clones were defined as Susac-specific if absent from the healthy and MS cohorts, from approximately 1,100 published viral clones and from other ImmuneACCESS disease sequences. TCRdb ran its own pipeline on the public reads, namely fastp trimming at Q25 and MiXCR clone calling, and kept in-frame beta chains. A single entry per CDR3 protein holds the most common genes and DNA from its merged rows. TCRdb assigned the V and J calls; the authors' analysis was not used. The sample table contains about 150,000 distinct CDR3 sequences; only one count was recorded for approximately 94% of them. 0.21% of the sample is in the top ten clones.

High-throughput TCR beta sequencing profiled peripheral blood CD8+ and CD4+ T cells from healthy donors, Susac syndrome patients and multiple sclerosis patients. Multiple sclerosis controls were treatment-naive patients with stable or active relapsing-remitting disease fulfilling revised McDonald criteria. CD8+ TEMRA cells were enriched by FACS, while bulk CD8+ and CD4+ T cells were purified by magnetic negative isolation. Blood was drawn into EDTA tubes, processed within 24 hours, and PBMCs were isolated by density gradient centrifugation. PBMCs intended for TCR sequencing were frozen in liquid nitrogen and were later thawed in a 37 degrees C water bath. The sorted or isolated CD4+, CD8+ and CD8+ TEMRA cells reached a purity of at least 90%. Concerning this clonotype: Its antigen is currently not known. Within one base of it there is no much larger clone, and no base qualities were kept.

The sequence derives from a human donor with multiple sclerosis. Source material: CD8+ T cells from PBMCs.

Read as DNA, the sequence is TGTGCCAGCAGCCGGGACAGGAGTGTTGTGAACGAGCAGTACTTC. The translation is CASSRDRSVVNEQYF. The chain employs TRBV2 and TRBJ2-7, and 8 junctional nucleotides match TRBD1. V has 6 bases trimmed and J has 5 bases trimmed; junction bases matching no gene number 12. CDR1 and CDR2 are drawn from the germline V gene: SNHLY, FYNNEI. Spanning cysteine to phenylalanine, the CDR3 consists of 15 amino acids. Of all the DNA, just the CDR3 is kept, 45 bases in frame from base 1. Reference TRBV2 and TRBJ2-7 genes cover what lies past the CDR3, so the full variable domain is EPEVTQTPSHQVTQMGQEVILRCVPISNHLYFYWYRQILGQKVEFLVSFYNNEISEKSEIFDDQFSVERPDGSNFTLKIRSTKLEDSAMYFCASSRDRSVVNEQYFGPGTRLTVT.